This T cell receptor beta chain was documented in a study of blood T cell repertoires in COVID-19. Looking at the study overall: PBMCs, B-cell-depleted T cells, or T cells were the source of the cDNA or gDNA that made up the material.

TCRdb's table, derived via immunoSEQ multiplex PCR, lists solely in-frame clones and lacks some. The data show some 170,000 clones, approximately 84% seen once. The participants were between about 18 and 89 years old and came from roughly 25 US areas. There are 13 residues in the CDR3. The chain has TRBV21-1 and TRBJ1-2; TRBD1 was called by the table and not checked on the DNA. TRBV21-1 is an annotated pseudogene. The sequence derives from a human donor with acute COVID-19. The donor label of this sample is uncertain. The material sequenced was PBMCs or T cells enriched from blood (not recorded which). The chain's CDR3 is CASSKGQAYGYTF. DNA for the CDR3: TGTGCCAGCAGCAAAGGACAGGCCTATGGCTACACCTTC.